One and the same sample provided the 11 T cell receptor beta chains below, sequenced in a study of graft-versus-host responses after intestinal transplantation. These receptors have no identified antigens. Produced via immunoSEQ multiplex PCR; TCRdb's table is partial and in-frame only. Among about 71,000 clones listed, about 90% were seen once. The starting material was unstimulated CD8+ T cells sorted from spleen or lymph node cells, obtained before intestinal transplant. The origin of the receptors is a human donor who received an intestinal transplant.

The rearrangement joins TRBV4-1 to TRBJ1-1, with D possibly being TRBD1 (6 bases). The CDR3 extends over 16 amino acids. Per the germline V gene, CDR1 is MGHRA and CDR2 is YSYEKL. V shed 0 bases and J shed 4 bases, with 15 bases lying between them. CDR3 amino acids: CASSQDRGGLVTEAFF. Written as DNA, the CDR3 is TGCGCCAGCAGCCAAGATCGGGGGGGGCTGGTCACTGAAGCTTTCTTT.

The chain recombines TRBV29-1 with TRBJ2-5, with D perhaps matching TRBD2 (5 bases). This CDR3 has 13 amino acids. Germline CDR1 is SQVTM and CDR2 is ANQGSEA. The germline V and J ends were trimmed by 3 bases and 5 bases, with 13 bases remaining between them. CDR3 coding DNA: TGCAGCGTTGAGGACGGGGTGCTGGAGACCCAGTACTTC. Translated: CSVEDGVLETQYF.

Points on this clone: A read error may account for a junction end that differs from germline. The chain employs TRBV7-8 and TRBJ2-1; 11 bases are shared with TRBD2. Germline loops: CDR1 SGHVS, CDR2 FQNEAQ. The CDR3 extends over 15 amino acids. The CDR3 region has the DNA TGTGCCAGCACCTTAGCGGGGGGGCCGAGGAATGAGCAGTTCTTC. Translation gives CASTLAGGPRNEQFF.

The chain couples TRBV4-1 to TRBJ2-1; TRBD2 agrees at 12 bases. This CDR3 region has 15 residues. V lost 3 bases, J lost 5 bases, and 2 bases stayed unmatched. In germline, CDR1 is MGHRA, CDR2 YSYEKL. The CDR3 DNA follows: TGCGCCAGCAGCCAGCTAGCGGGGGGGAACAATGAGCAGTTCTTC. Translation: CASSQLAGGNNEQFF.

The chain employs TRBV2 and TRBJ2-1; TRBD2 matches at 9 bases. V shed 8 bases, J shed 5 bases, and the junction held 16 bases outside the gene matches. CDR1 SNHLY and CDR2 FYNNEI come from the germline V gene. This CDR3 region has 17 residues. The CDR3 DNA reads as TGTGCCAGCCACGTCCCTGGCGGGGGGGTGATTGACAATGAGCAGTTCTTC. Translated, it gives CASHVPGGGVIDNEQFF.

The rearrangement joins TRBV7-9 to TRBJ2-1; 7 bases align to TRBD1. This CDR3 contains 18 residues. V lost 5 bases, J lost 4 bases, and 17 bases stayed unmatched. The germline CDR1 and CDR2 sequences are SEHNR and FQNEAQ (reference sequence). Written as DNA, the CDR3 is TGTGCCAGCAGCCCAAAACCACAAGACAGGGCGGCTTACAATGAGCAGTTCTTC. It specifies CASSPKPQDRAAYNEQFF.

This chain joins TRBV7-9 and TRBJ1-1, with D unclear. The CDR3 spans 12 residues. The germline V gene has CDR1 SEHNR and CDR2 FQNEAQ (reference sequence). Between the trimmed V and J ends, which lost 6 bases and 0 bases, there was a span of 5 bases. This CDR3 reads CASRHLNTEAFF. The CDR3 region has the DNA TGTGCCAGCAGACACCTGAACACTGAAGCTTTCTTT.

V and J are TRBV5-6 and TRBJ2-7; perhaps TRBD2 as D (6 bases). The germline CDR1 and CDR2 sequences are SGHDT and YYEEEE. Trimming stripped 6 bases from V and 5 bases from J, with 15 bases between. This CDR3 contains 13 residues. The CDR3 protein is CASTPGVVNEQYF. The DNA of the CDR3 is TGTGCCAGCACCCCGGGAGTTGTCAACGAGCAGTACTTC.

V usage is TRBV15 and J usage is TRBJ1-1; D not certain. Trimming stripped 1 base from V and 6 bases from J, with 15 bases between. Germline lookup yields CDR1 LNHNV and CDR2 YYDKDF (reference sequence). The CDR3 contains 15 residues. Here the CDR3 DNA reads TGTGCCACCAGCAGAGCAAATCAGGCCGACGCTGAAGCTTTCTTT. This sequence encodes CATSRANQADAEAFF.

This clone has just a few counts. V is TRBV25-1 and J is TRBJ1-6, with D maybe TRBD1 (5 bases). Germline CDR1 and CDR2: MGHDK and SYGVNS. The CDR3 is 12 amino acids. V lost 6 bases and J 7 bases, leaving 7 bases between the germline ends. This chain's CDR3 is CASRGGNSPLHF. The DNA for the CDR3 is TGTGCCAGCAGGGGGGGGAATTCACCCCTCCACTTT.

The V and J genes are TRBV5-5 and TRBJ2-4, with 8 bases aligning to TRBD1. Trimming took 4 bases from V and 6 from J; bases not matched to a gene: 3. This CDR3 has 13 residues. Looked up from germline, CDR1 is SGHKS and CDR2 is YYEKEE (reference sequence). The CDR3 is CASSPGTGNIQYF. The CDR3 nucleotides read TGTGCCAGCAGCCCGGGGACAGGAAACATTCAGTACTTC.